One and the same sample provided the 20 T cell receptor beta chains below, sequenced in a study of CD8+ T cells in alopecia areata. Isolated RNA was reverse transcribed into cDNA used as the sequencing template. Sequencing was performed with immunoSEQ multiplex PCR; in TCRdb, only in-frame clones are kept and a portion is missing. This sample has about 150,000 clones, with around 50% found just once. The treatment denotes: oral pan-JAK inhibitor, 5-10 mg twice daily. The specimen was CD8+ T cells sorted from blood, collected at week 4, from a patient treated with tofacitinib. These receptors came from a human donor with alopecia areata.

This clone appeared a single time. The V and J genes are TRBV9 and TRBJ2-5, with 12 positions matching TRBD1. CDR1 is SGDLS, CDR2 YYNGEE, per germline. V shed 3 bases and J 9 bases; nucleotides not matched to a gene: 12. This CDR3 has 16 residues. CDR3 DNA: TGTGCCAGCAGCGCACCGGGACAGGGGGCGGCGGGGGCCCAGTACTTC. Encoded protein: CASSAPGQGAAGAQYF.

The chain uses TRBV5-6 and TRBJ1-6; D uncertain. The CDR3 totals 13 residues. V was clipped by 4 bases and J by 8 bases, with 10 bases between them. Germline V gives CDR1 SGHDT, CDR2 YYEEEE. The CDR3 loop reads CASSQRVDSPLHF. The CDR3 region has the DNA TGTGCCAGCAGCCAGCGGGTGGATTCACCCCTCCACTTT.

V is TRBV4-1 and J is TRBJ2-1; D remains unclear. Trimming left V 1 base short and J 1 base short, with 5 bases between. CDR3 size: 14 residues. Germline assignment: CDR1 MGHRA and CDR2 YSYEKL. The CDR3 region is CASSQAWSYNEQFF. In DNA form, the CDR3 reads TGCGCCAGCAGCCAAGCTTGGTCCTACAATGAGCAGTTCTTC.

The chain has TRBV5-1 and TRBJ1-5; unclear D gene. Germline loops: CDR1 SGHRS, CDR2 YFSETQ. Trimming removed 5 bases from V and 7 bases from J, with 13 bases in between. The CDR3 runs to 13 residues. The chain's CDR3 is CASSVWFDQPQHF. As DNA, the CDR3 is TGCGCCAGCAGTGTGTGGTTCGACCAGCCCCAGCATTTT.

The chain carries TRBV15 and TRBJ2-7; 8 nucleotides line up with TRBD1. CDR3 length: 14 amino acids. The V segment lost 8 bases and the J segment 6 bases; nucleotides outside the gene matches: 12. Germline V gives CDR1 LNHNV, CDR2 YYDKDF (reference sequence). CDR3 coding DNA: TGTGCCACCGGGAGCGACAGGGGATTCAGCGAGCAGTACTTC. Its translation is CATGSDRGFSEQYF.

A few counts support this clone. The gene calls are TRBV5-6 and TRBJ1-1; D ambiguous. The CDR3 runs 14 residues. Trimming left V 2 bases short and J 1 base short, with 9 bases between. Germline V gene sequence: CDR1 SGHDT, CDR2 YYEEEE. The CDR3 protein is CASSFPPGNTEAFF. The CDR3 nucleotides read TGTGCCAGCAGCTTCCCCCCGGGGAACACTGAAGCTTTCTTT.

The chain joins TRBV30 to TRBJ2-5, with D perhaps TRBD1 (6 bases). The DNA matches TRBJ2-7 better at its end, which makes the J call doubtful. This CDR3 is built from 13 residues. The germline V gene has CDR1 GTSNPN and CDR2 SVGIG (reference sequence). The CDR3 spells CAWSVQGFSEQYF. The DNA for the CDR3 is TGTGCCTGGAGTGTACAGGGCTTCTCCGAGCAGTACTTC.

The chain recombines TRBV4-1 with TRBJ2-7; D gene ambiguous. The germline V and J ends were trimmed by 1 base and 5 bases, with 21 bases remaining between them. This CDR3 is built from 17 residues. Germline CDR1 reads MGHRA; CDR2 reads YSYEKL. As DNA, the CDR3 is TGCGCCAGCAGCCAAGTGTCAGGCTATAATACGTGGCACGAGCAGTACTTC. Protein sequence: CASSQVSGYNTWHEQYF.

There are many counts of this clone. This rearrangement joins TRBV6-6 to TRBJ1-2; TRBD1 matches 7 bases. The germline gives CDR1 MNHNY, CDR2 SVGAGI (reference sequence). This CDR3 has 15 amino acids. Unmatched junction bases numbered 8, after V lost 4 bases and J lost 3 bases. The chain's CDR3 is CASSSRGVRDYGYTF. The CDR3 nucleotides read TGTGCCAGCAGTTCCAGGGGGGTACGTGACTATGGCTACACCTTC.

For the CDR3, the DNA is TGTGCCAGCAGTGCGTTCGAGGAGGGAAGTCAGCCCCAGCATTTT. Translation gives CASSAFEEGSQPQHF. This chain uses TRBV6-1 with TRBJ1-5; D gene uncertain. Per germline, CDR1 MNHNS and CDR2 SASEGT. This CDR3 has 15 amino acids. Trimming removed 4 bases from V and 6 bases from J, with 16 bases in between.

This clone was detected a few times. Distinct nucleotide sequences in the sample also encode this CDR3. The CDR3 bases are TGTGCCAGCAGTTTAAGCAATGAGCAGTTCTTC. Its protein is CASSLSNEQFF. The chain couples TRBV27 to TRBJ2-1; D not certain. V dropped 2 bases and J dropped 6 bases, with 2 bases sitting between them. CDR1 is MNHEY and CDR2 is SMNVEV in the germline V gene (reference sequence). CDR3 length: 11 residues.

This chain uses TRBV15 with TRBJ2-5; maybe TRBD2 (5 bases). V was cut by 3 bases and J by 1 base, with 6 bases left in between. The CDR3 consists of 13 residues. Germline V gives CDR1 LNHNV, CDR2 YYDKDF (reference sequence). CDR3 bases: TGTGCCACCAGCAGCGGGATCCAAGAGACCCAGTACTTC. Residues: CATSSGIQETQYF.

The CDR3 sequence: CASSQGRNEQFF. The CDR3 DNA is TGTGCCAGCAGCCAAGGTCGGAATGAGCAGTTCTTC. This rearrangement joins TRBV4-2 to TRBJ2-1, with no clear D. There are 12 residues in the CDR3. Trimming took off 1 base at V and 7 bases at J, with 5 bases between the two ends. Germline V lookup: CDR1 LGHNA, CDR2 YNFKEQ.

V and J are TRBV30 and TRBJ1-2; TRBD1 aligns across 8 bases. The CDR3 runs to 15 residues. J lost 1 base, V lost 2 bases, and 6 bases had no gene match. The germline V gene has CDR1 GTSNPN and CDR2 SVGIG (reference sequence). The CDR3 protein is CAWSSGTGDNYGYTF. The CDR3 bases are TGTGCCTGGAGTTCCGGGACAGGTGATAACTATGGCTACACCTTC. The variable domain in full, completed from reference TRBV30 and TRBJ1-2, reads SQTIHQWPATLVQPVGSPLSLECTVEGTSNPNLYWYRQAAGRGLQLLFYSVGIGQISSEVPQNLSASRPQDRQFILSSKKLLLSDSGFYLCAWSSGTGDNYGYTFGSGTRLTVV.

This clone was counted between two and nine times. The V gene is TRBV29-1, the J gene TRBJ1-1, with D tentatively TRBD1 (6 bases). Looked up from germline, CDR1 is SQVTM and CDR2 is ANQGSEA. This CDR3 has 13 amino acids. Trimming cost V 6 bases and J 1 base, with 12 bases left between them. The CDR3 DNA is TGCAGCGTGAGGGGGGGGCAGAACACTGAAGCTTTCTTT. As protein: CSVRGGQNTEAFF.

The chain uses TRBV6-5 and TRBJ2-7; 7 positions match TRBD1. Germline V gene lookup returns CDR1 MNHEY and CDR2 SVGAGI. This CDR3 is built from 15 residues. V shed 6 bases and J 3 bases; nucleotides not matched to a gene: 11. The CDR3 protein is CASSFTGTADYEQYF. The CDR3 region has the DNA TGTGCCAGCAGCTTTACCGGGACAGCTGACTACGAGCAGTACTTC.

This clone was counted between two and nine times. The chain has TRBV30 and TRBJ2-3; 8 nucleotides agree with TRBD1. From germline, CDR1 is GTSNPN and CDR2 SVGIG (reference sequence). The CDR3 has 15 residues. After removal of 0 bases from V and 2 bases from J, the junction contained 4 bases not matched to a gene. The CDR3 DNA reads TGTGCCTGGAGTGTAGTTCAGGGGGCCACAGATACGCAGTATTTT. It is translated as CAWSVVQGATDTQYF.

This clone was observed a few times. J is TRBJ1-3 and V is TRBV5-1; D unresolved. Trimming left V 1 base short and J 0 bases short, with 14 bases between. Germline V gene sequence: CDR1 SGHRS, CDR2 YFSETQ. The CDR3 consists of 17 residues. In nucleotides, the CDR3 is TGCGCCAGCAGCTTGTACGACCCAAACCTCTCTGGAAACACCATATATTTT. Translating it yields CASSLYDPNLSGNTIYF.

This rearrangement joins TRBV29-1 to TRBJ1-2; no clear D. Germline V lookup: CDR1 SQVTM, CDR2 ANQGSEA. The V end was cut by 7 bases, the J end by 1 base, with 7 bases between. This CDR3 is 11 amino acids long. The CDR3 is CSATDNYGYTF. The CDR3 DNA reads TGCAGCGCCACAGATAACTATGGCTACACCTTC.

This chain links TRBV30 with TRBJ1-2; D may be TRBD1 (5 bases). Per the germline V gene, CDR1 is GTSNPN and CDR2 is SVGIG (reference sequence). Trimming took off 2 bases at V and 4 bases at J, with 23 bases between the two ends. The CDR3 has 17 amino acids. The CDR3 reads CAWSLWTGPLGLYGYTF. CDR3 DNA sequence: TGTGCCTGGAGTCTCTGGACCGGGCCCCTGGGGCTCTATGGCTACACCTTC.